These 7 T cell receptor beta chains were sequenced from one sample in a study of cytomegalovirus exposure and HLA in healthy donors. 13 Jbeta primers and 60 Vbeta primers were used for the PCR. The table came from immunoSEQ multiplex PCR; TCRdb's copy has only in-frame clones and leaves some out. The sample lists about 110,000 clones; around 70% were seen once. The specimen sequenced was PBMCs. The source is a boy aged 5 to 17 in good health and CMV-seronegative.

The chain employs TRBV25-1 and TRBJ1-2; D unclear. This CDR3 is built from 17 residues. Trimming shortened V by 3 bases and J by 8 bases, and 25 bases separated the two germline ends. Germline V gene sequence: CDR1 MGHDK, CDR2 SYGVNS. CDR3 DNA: TGTGCCAGCAGTGATACCCGATATGGGAGAGGGTCGGAAGGCTACACCTTC. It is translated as CASSDTRYGRGSEGYTF.

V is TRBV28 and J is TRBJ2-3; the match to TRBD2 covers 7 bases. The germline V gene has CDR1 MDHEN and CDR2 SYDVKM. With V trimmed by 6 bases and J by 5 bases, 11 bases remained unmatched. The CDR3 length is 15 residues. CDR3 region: CASRAGGSPVDTQYF. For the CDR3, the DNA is TGTGCCAGCAGAGCGGGCGGGAGTCCTGTAGATACGCAGTATTTT.

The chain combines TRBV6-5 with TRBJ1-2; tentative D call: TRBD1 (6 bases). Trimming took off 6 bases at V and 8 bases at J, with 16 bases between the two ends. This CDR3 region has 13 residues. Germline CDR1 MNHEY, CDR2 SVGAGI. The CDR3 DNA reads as TGTGCCAGCAGCCAGGCCAGGGGTCGGGGCTACACCTTC. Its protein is CASSQARGRGYTF.

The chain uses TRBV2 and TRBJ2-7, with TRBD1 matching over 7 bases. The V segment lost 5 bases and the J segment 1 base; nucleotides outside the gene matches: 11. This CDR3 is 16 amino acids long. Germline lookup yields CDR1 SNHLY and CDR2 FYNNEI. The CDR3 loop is CASSRAIRGISYEQYF. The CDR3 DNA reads TGTGCCAGCAGTCGAGCGATCAGGGGGATTTCCTACGAGCAGTACTTC.

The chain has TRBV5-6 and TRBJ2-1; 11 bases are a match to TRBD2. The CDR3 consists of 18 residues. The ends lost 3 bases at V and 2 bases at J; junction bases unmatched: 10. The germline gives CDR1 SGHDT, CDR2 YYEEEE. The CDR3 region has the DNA TGTGCCAGCAGCTCACGACTGGTAGCGGGAGGGCCCTACAATGAGCAGTTCTTC. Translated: CASSSRLVAGGPYNEQFF.

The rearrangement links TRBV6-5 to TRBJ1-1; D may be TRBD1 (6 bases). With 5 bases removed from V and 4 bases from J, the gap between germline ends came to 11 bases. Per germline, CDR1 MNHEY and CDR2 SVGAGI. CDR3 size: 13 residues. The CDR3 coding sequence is TGTGCCAGCAGTCGACAGGTGAGCACTGAAGCTTTCTTT. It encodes CASSRQVSTEAFF.

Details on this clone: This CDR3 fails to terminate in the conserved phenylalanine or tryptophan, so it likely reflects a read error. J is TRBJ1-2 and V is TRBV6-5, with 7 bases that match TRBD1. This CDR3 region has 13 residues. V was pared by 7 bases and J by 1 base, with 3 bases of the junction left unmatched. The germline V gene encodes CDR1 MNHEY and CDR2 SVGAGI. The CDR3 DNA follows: TGTGCCAGCATACAGGGGTATAACTATGGCTACACCGTC. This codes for CASIQGYNYGYTV.